The 21 T cell receptor beta chains given below trace back to one sample, sequenced in a study of blood T cell repertoires in COVID-19. Only in-frame clones appear in the TCRdb table, and some are missing; sequencing was by immunoSEQ multiplex PCR. The sample carries 360,000 or so clones, roughly 87% recorded once. The source material was PBMCs or T cells enriched from blood (not recorded which). These receptors all come from a woman between 50 and 59 years old who had recovered from COVID-19.

The CDR3 is CASSQEDGQGNYAFF. The CDR3 DNA is TGCGCCAGCAGCCAAGAAGACGGACAGGGGAATTACGCTTTCTTT. V usage is TRBV4-1 and J usage is TRBJ1-1, with 9 nucleotides matching TRBD1. The V segment lost 0 bases and the J segment 11 bases; nucleotides outside the gene matches: 10. This CDR3 spans 15 amino acids. Germline V gene sequence: CDR1 MGHRA, CDR2 YSYEKL.

The V and J genes are TRBV30 and TRBJ2-5, with 10 bases aligning to TRBD2. CDR1 and CDR2 from the germline V gene are GTSNPN and SVGIG (reference sequence). Trimming removed 2 bases from V and 5 bases from J; junction bases left unmatched: 8. The CDR3 length is 15 residues. As DNA, the CDR3 is TGTGCCTGGAGTCACAGCGGGAGGGCAGGGGAGACCCAGTACTTC. Translating gives CAWSHSGRAGETQYF.

The J gene is TRBJ2-7, the V gene TRBV18, with TRBD1 matching over 9 bases. Germline-derived CDR1 and CDR2 are KGHSH and LQKENI. The CDR3 runs 14 residues. V shed 3 bases and J 6 bases; nucleotides not matched to a gene: 6. CDR3 residues: CASSPGTGSAEQYF. CDR3 nucleotides: TGTGCCAGCTCACCCGGGACAGGGTCGGCCGAGCAGTACTTC. The full variable domain, rest sourced from reference TRBV18 and TRBJ2-7, is NAGVMQNPRHLVRRRGQEARLRCSPMKGHSHVYWYRQLPEEGLKFMVYLQKENIIDESGMPKERFSAEFPKEGPSILRIQQVVRGDSAAYFCASSPGTGSAEQYFGPGTRLTVT.

This chain uses TRBV2 with TRBJ1-5; D gene ambiguous. The germline V gene has CDR1 SNHLY and CDR2 FYNNEI. CDR3 length: 14 residues. The ends were cut back, 5 bases at V and 5 bases at J, with 13 bases in the middle. In DNA, the CDR3 is TGTGCCAGCAGTCGGGTAACAAGAGATCAGCCCCAGCATTTT. Its protein product is CASSRVTRDQPQHF.

V and J are TRBV5-1 and TRBJ1-1, with TRBD1 matching 9 bases. Germline V gives CDR1 SGHRS, CDR2 YFSETQ. This CDR3 has 17 amino acids. V shed 1 base, J shed 1 base, and the junction held 8 bases outside the gene matches. The CDR3 region has the DNA TGCGCCAGCAGCTTGTCGTTAGGGGACAGGGCGAACACTGAAGCTTTCTTT. This sequence encodes CASSLSLGDRANTEAFF.

The chain uses TRBV5-6 and TRBJ2-1; 8 bases fit TRBD1. CDR3 length equals 14 residues. Looked up from germline, CDR1 is SGHDT and CDR2 is YYEEEE. The trim removed 4 bases at V and 7 bases at J, leaving 7 bases unmatched. The CDR3 spells CASSRGRDRNEQFF. The DNA for the CDR3 is TGTGCCAGCAGCCGAGGACGGGACAGGAATGAGCAGTTCTTC. Filled out from reference TRBV5-6 and TRBJ2-1, the complete variable domain reads DAGVTQSPTHLIKTRGQQVTLRCSPKSGHDTVSWYQQALGQGPQFIFQYYEEEERQRGNFPDRFSGHQFPNYSSELNVNALLLGDSALYLCASSRGRDRNEQFFGPGTRLTVL.

Here the CDR3 reads CASSLAASYTDTQYF. The CDR3 DNA is TGTGCCAGCAGCTTGGCCGCCAGTTACACAGATACGCAGTATTTT. V and J are TRBV5-5 and TRBJ2-3, with unresolved D. The germline gives CDR1 SGHKS, CDR2 YYEKEE (reference sequence). This CDR3 spans 15 amino acids. V gave up 0 bases and J gave up 2 bases, with 10 bases separating them. The full variable domain, with the rest looked up from reference TRBV5-5 and TRBJ2-3, is DAGVTQSPTHLIKTRGQQVTLRCSPISGHKSVSWYQQVLGQGPQFIFQYYEKEERGRGNFPDRFSARQFPNYSSELNVNALLLGDSALYLCASSLAASYTDTQYFGPGTRLTVL.

V gene TRBV6-4 combines with J gene TRBJ2-2; D possibly corresponds to TRBD1 (6 bases). V dropped 3 bases and J dropped 2 bases, with 10 bases sitting between them. CDR3 size: 15 residues. Germline V gene lookup returns CDR1 MRHNA and CDR2 SNTAGT. As DNA, the CDR3 is TGTGCCAGCAGTGATCGAGGGGGAAACACCGGGGAGCTGTTTTTT. Translated, it gives CASSDRGGNTGELFF.

V usage is TRBV7-2 and J usage is TRBJ2-3; TRBD2 might be the D (5 bases). The V end was cut by 0 bases, the J end by 4 bases, with 5 bases between. CDR3 length: 13 amino acids. CDR1 and CDR2 from the germline V gene are SGHTA and FQGNSA. CDR3 residues: CASSLARADTQYF. The CDR3 nucleotides are TGTGCCAGCAGCTTAGCGCGGGCAGATACGCAGTATTTT. Looking up the rest from reference TRBV7-2 and TRBJ2-3 gives the full variable domain: GAGVSQSPSNKVTEKGKDVELRCDPISGHTALYWYRQSLGQGLEFLIYFQGNSAPDKSGLPSDRFSAERTGGSVSTLTIQRTQQEDSAVYLCASSLARADTQYFGPGTRLTVL.

The CDR3 spells CASSPTDVNTGELFF. In DNA, the CDR3 is TGTGCCAGCAGCCCCACAGACGTAAACACCGGGGAGCTGTTTTTT. The gene calls are TRBV11-2 and TRBJ2-2; D not certain. CDR3 length: 15 residues. V lost 5 bases and J lost 2, with 12 bases in between. Germline-derived CDR1 and CDR2 are SGHAT and FQNNGV.

The chain employs TRBV2 and TRBJ2-3; TRBD2 aligns across 8 bases. This CDR3 comprises 17 residues. The V and J ends lost 2 bases and 6 bases, in that order; junction bases with no gene match: 13. The V gene's germline CDR1 is SNHLY and CDR2 FYNNEI. The CDR3 protein is CASSEWRPEAGVDTQYF. CDR3 bases: TGTGCCAGCAGTGAATGGCGGCCGGAAGCGGGGGTGGATACGCAGTATTTT.

V and J are TRBV23-1 and TRBJ2-4, with D perhaps TRBD2 (6 bases). TRBV23-1 is treated as an ORF (open reading frame) with a function not yet certain. The CDR3 contains 17 residues. Trimming cost V 4 bases and J 0 bases, with 16 bases left between them. As DNA, the CDR3 is TGCGCCAGCAGTCGCGGACGCGGGGCTTTAGCCAAAAACATTCAGTACTTC. Translated, it gives CASSRGRGALAKNIQYF.

This clone appeared a single time. The genes are TRBV5-4 and TRBJ2-7, with D tentatively TRBD1 (5 bases). This CDR3 spans 15 amino acids. Germline CDR1 and CDR2: SGHNT and YYREEE (reference sequence). V was pared by 0 bases and J by 5 bases, with 15 bases between. DNA of the CDR3: TGTGCCAGCAGCTTGGTTCAGGGCAGGACACACGAGCAGTACTTC. It codes for CASSLVQGRTHEQYF. Based on the CDR3 plus reference TRBV5-4 and TRBJ2-7, the full variable domain is ETGVTQSPTHLIKTRGQQVTLRCSSQSGHNTVSWYQQALGQGPQFIFQYYREEENGRGNFPPRFSGLQFPNYSSELNVNALELDDSALYLCASSLVQGRTHEQYFGPGTRLTVT.

The J gene is TRBJ2-2, the V gene TRBV2, with D possibly being TRBD1 (6 bases). The ends were cut back, 4 bases at V and 2 bases at J, with 11 bases in the middle. The germline gives CDR1 SNHLY, CDR2 FYNNEI. The CDR3 length is 15 residues. The CDR3 DNA reads TGTGCCAGCAGTGTGGGGACACTTAACACCGGGGAGCTGTTTTTT. Residues: CASSVGTLNTGELFF. The whole variable domain, remainder taken from reference TRBV2 and TRBJ2-2, is EPEVTQTPSHQVTQMGQEVILRCVPISNHLYFYWYRQILGQKVEFLVSFYNNEISEKSEIFDDQFSVERPDGSNFTLKIRSTKLEDSAMYFCASSVGTLNTGELFFGEGSRLTVL.

This clone was detected only a few times. The chain joins TRBV5-6 to TRBJ2-1, with a weak D call TRBD2 (6 bases). Germline-derived CDR1 and CDR2 are SGHDT and YYEEEE. Trimming stripped 1 base from V and 3 bases from J, with 11 bases between. This CDR3 is built from 15 residues. The CDR3 nucleotides are TGTGCCAGCAGCTTGAATCTGGGGGGCTACAATGAGCAGTTCTTC. Residues: CASSLNLGGYNEQFF. The variable domain in full, with the rest retrieved from reference TRBV5-6 and TRBJ2-1, is DAGVTQSPTHLIKTRGQQVTLRCSPKSGHDTVSWYQQALGQGPQFIFQYYEEEERQRGNFPDRFSGHQFPNYSSELNVNALLLGDSALYLCASSLNLGGYNEQFFGPGTRLTVL.

The chain is built from TRBV5-8 and TRBJ1-5; D is uncertain. V was trimmed by 2 bases and J by 3 bases, leaving 6 bases between them. Per the germline V gene, CDR1 is SGHTS and CDR2 is YDEGEE. CDR3 length equals 13 residues. In nucleotides, the CDR3 is TGTGCCAGCAGCTTCTTAAACAATCAGCCCCAGCATTTT. Translation gives CASSFLNNQPQHF.

CDR3 region: CASVGGQEKTPLHF. CDR3 bases: TGTGCCAGTGTTGGGGGACAGGAGAAGACACCCCTCCACTTT. The genes are TRBV19 and TRBJ1-6; TRBD1 matches 8 bases. Germline V gene data show CDR1 as LNHDA and CDR2 as SQIVND (reference sequence). This CDR3 is built from 14 residues. J gave up 11 bases and V 8 bases, and 11 bases lay outside the gene matches.

The J gene is TRBJ1-2, the V gene TRBV30, with TRBD1 as a possible D gene (6 bases). Germline V gene sequence: CDR1 GTSNPN, CDR2 SVGIG (reference sequence). The length of the CDR3 is 15 residues. Trimming shortened V by 1 base and J by 4 bases, and 16 bases separated the two germline ends. CDR3 residues: CAWSAAGGNAYGYTF. As DNA, the CDR3 is TGTGCCTGGAGTGCCGCGGGGGGCAATGCCTATGGCTACACCTTC.

The V call is TRBV11-2, the J call TRBJ1-6; maybe TRBD1 (5 bases). Looked up from germline, CDR1 is SGHAT and CDR2 is FQNNGV. This CDR3 spans 14 amino acids. V was trimmed by 2 bases and J by 7 bases, leaving 9 bases between them. Here the CDR3 reads CASSLTGGNSPLHF. In DNA, the CDR3 is TGTGCCAGCAGCTTAACAGGAGGGAATTCACCCCTCCACTTT.

The table lists this clone with a count of one. The V and J genes are TRBV7-8 and TRBJ1-1, with D tentatively TRBD1 (6 bases). The length of the CDR3 is 16 residues. V was cut by 2 bases and J by 3 bases, with 16 bases left in between. Germline-derived CDR1 and CDR2 are SGHVS and FQNEAQ. CDR3 sequence reads: CASSLREGGRDTEAFF. DNA of the CDR3: TGTGCCAGCAGCTTACGTGAAGGGGGGAGGGACACTGAAGCTTTCTTT.

The rearrangement links TRBV28 to TRBJ2-7; D ambiguous. This CDR3 region has 14 residues. The V end was cut by 5 bases, the J end by 3 bases, with 14 bases between. In germline, CDR1 is MDHEN, CDR2 SYDVKM. The CDR3 DNA sequence: TGTGCCAGCAGTATCTACAGAGAACTCTACGAGCAGTACTTC. Its translation: CASSIYRELYEQYF.